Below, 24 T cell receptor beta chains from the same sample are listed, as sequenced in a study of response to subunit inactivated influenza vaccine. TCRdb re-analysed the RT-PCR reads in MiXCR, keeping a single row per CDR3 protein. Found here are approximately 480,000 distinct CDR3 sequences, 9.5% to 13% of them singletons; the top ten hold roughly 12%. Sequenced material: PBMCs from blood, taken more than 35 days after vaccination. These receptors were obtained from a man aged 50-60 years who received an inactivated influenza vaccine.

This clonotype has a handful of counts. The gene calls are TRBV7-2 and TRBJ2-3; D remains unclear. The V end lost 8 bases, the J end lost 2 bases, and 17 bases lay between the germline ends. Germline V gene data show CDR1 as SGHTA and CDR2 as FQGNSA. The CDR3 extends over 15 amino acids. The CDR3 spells CASSPQPGYTDTQYF. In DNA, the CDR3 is TGTGCCAGCTCCCCCCAGCCGGGCTACACAGATACGCAGTATTTT.

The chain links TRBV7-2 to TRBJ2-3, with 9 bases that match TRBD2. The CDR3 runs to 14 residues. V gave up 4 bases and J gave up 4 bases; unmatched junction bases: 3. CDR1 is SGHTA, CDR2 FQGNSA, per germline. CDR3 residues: CASSSGTSPDTQYF. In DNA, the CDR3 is TGTGCCAGCAGCTCCGGGACTAGCCCAGATACGCAGTATTTT.

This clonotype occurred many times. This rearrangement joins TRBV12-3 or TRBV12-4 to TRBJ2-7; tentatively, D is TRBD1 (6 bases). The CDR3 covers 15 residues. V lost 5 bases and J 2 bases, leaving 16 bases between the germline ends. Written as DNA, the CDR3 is TGTGCCAGCAGTGAAGGGGACACCAATCCCTACGAGCAGTACTTC. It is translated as CASSEGDTNPYEQYF.

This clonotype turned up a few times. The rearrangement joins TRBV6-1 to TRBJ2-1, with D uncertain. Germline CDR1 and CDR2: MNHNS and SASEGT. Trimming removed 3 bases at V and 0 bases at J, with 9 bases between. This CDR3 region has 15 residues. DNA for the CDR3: TGTGCCAGCAGTGATCAACTAAGCTCCTACAATGAGCAGTTCTTC. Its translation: CASSDQLSSYNEQFF.

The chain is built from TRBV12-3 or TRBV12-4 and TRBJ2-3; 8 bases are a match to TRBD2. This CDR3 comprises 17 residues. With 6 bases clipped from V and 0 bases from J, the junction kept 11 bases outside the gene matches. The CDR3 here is CASRTSVRPTSTDTQYF. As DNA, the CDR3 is TGTGCCAGCAGGACTAGCGTGAGGCCCACTAGCACAGATACGCAGTATTTT.

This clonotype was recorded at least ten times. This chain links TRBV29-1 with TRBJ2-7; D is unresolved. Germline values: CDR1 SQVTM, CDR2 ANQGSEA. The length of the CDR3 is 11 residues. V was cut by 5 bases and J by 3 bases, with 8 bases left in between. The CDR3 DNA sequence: TGCAGCGTTTTTGACGGCTACGAGCAGTACTTC. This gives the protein CSVFDGYEQYF.

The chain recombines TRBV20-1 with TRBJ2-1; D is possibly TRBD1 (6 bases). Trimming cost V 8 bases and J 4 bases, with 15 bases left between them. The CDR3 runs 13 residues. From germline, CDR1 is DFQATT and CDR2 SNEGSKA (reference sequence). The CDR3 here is CSTMTGLYNEQFF. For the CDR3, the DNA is TGCAGTACAATGACAGGTCTATACAATGAGCAGTTCTTC.

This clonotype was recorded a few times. The CDR3 sequence: CRPSETYAYEQYF. Here the CDR3 DNA reads TGTCGACCGTCGGAAACCTACGCCTACGAGCAGTACTTC. This chain links TRBV2 with TRBJ2-7; no clear D gene. CDR1 is SNHLY and CDR2 is FYNNEI in the germline V gene. The CDR3 length is 13 residues.

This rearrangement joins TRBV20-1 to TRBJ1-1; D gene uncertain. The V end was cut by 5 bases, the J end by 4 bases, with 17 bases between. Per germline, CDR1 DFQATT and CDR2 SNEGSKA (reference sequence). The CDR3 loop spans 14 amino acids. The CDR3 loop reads CSACLSVRSTEAFF. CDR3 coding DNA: TGCAGTGCTTGTTTATCCGTCCGAAGCACTGAAGCTTTCTTT.

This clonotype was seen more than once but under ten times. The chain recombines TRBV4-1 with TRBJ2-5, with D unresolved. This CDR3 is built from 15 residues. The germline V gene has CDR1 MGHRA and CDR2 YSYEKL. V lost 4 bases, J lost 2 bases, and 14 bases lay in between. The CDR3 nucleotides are TGCGCCAGCAGCCCCCGTCCTGTGTTTCAAGAGACCCAGTACTTC. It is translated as CASSPRPVFQETQYF.

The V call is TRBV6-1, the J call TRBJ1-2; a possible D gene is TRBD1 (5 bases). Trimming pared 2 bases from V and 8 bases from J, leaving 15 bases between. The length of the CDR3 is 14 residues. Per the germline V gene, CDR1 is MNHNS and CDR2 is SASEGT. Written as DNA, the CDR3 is TGTGCCAGCAGTGAACGGGACGGACTAGGAGGCTACACCTTC. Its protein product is CASSERDGLGGYTF.

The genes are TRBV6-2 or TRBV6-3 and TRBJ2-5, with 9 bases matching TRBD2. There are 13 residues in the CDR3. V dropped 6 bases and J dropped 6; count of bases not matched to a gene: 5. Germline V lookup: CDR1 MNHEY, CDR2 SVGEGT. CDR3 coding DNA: TGTGCCAGCAGAAGACTAGCGGACAAGACCCAGTACTTC. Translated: CASRRLADKTQYF.

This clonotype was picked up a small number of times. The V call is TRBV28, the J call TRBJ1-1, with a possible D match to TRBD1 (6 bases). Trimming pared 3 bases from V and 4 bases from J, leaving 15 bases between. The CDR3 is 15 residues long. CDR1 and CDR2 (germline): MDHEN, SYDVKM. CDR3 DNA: TGTGCCAGCAGTTTCGGAGGGGGTAGGCGCACTGAAGCTTTCTTT. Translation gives CASSFGGGRRTEAFF.

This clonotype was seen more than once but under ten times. The CDR3 nucleotides are TGCGCCAGCAGCCAAGTGACTAGCGGCACCTACGAGCAGTACTTC. As protein: CASSQVTSGTYEQYF. The chain employs TRBV4-1 and TRBJ2-7, with 9 bases identical to TRBD2. Trimming removed 1 base from V and 2 bases from J; junction bases left unmatched: 3. From germline, CDR1 is MGHRA and CDR2 YSYEKL. The CDR3 contains 15 residues.

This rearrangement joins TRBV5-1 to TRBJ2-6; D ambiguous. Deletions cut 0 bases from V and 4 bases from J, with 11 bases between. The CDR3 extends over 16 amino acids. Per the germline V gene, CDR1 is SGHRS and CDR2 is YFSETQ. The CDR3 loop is CASSLGVPSGANVLTF. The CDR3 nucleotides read TGCGCCAGCAGCTTGGGGGTACCGTCAGGGGCCAACGTCCTGACTTTC.

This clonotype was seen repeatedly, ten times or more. CDR3 protein: CASSPGHVPFF. The CDR3 nucleotides read TGTGCCAGCAGTCCTGGACATGTTCCTTTCTTT. This chain joins TRBV12-3 or TRBV12-4 and TRBJ1-1, with D possibly being TRBD1 (5 bases). The CDR3 spans 11 residues. The ends were cut back, 5 bases at V and 12 bases at J, with 13 bases in the middle.

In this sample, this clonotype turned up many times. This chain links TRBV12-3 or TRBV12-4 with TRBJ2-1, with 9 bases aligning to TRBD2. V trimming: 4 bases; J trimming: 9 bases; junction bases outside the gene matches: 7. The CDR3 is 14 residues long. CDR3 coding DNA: TGTGCCAGCAGTTCCCAGGCTAGCGGGGTTGAGCAGTTCTTC. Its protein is CASSSQASGVEQFF.

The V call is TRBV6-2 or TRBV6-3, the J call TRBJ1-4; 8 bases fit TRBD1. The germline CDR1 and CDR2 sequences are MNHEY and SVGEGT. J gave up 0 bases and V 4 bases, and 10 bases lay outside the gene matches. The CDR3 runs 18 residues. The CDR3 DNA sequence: TGTGCCAGCAGTTTCGACGTCGGACAGGGCGCAACTAATGAAAAACTGTTTTTT. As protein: CASSFDVGQGATNEKLFF.

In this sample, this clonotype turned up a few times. The CDR3 loop reads CATSRDNGGNYEQFF. Here the CDR3 DNA reads TGTGCCACCAGCAGAGATAACGGAGGGAACTATGAGCAGTTCTTC. The chain uses TRBV15 and TRBJ2-1; maybe TRBD2 (6 bases). The CDR3 has 15 amino acids. V was shortened by 0 bases and J by 8 bases, with 14 bases between the two germline ends. From germline, CDR1 is LNHNV and CDR2 YYDKDF (reference sequence).

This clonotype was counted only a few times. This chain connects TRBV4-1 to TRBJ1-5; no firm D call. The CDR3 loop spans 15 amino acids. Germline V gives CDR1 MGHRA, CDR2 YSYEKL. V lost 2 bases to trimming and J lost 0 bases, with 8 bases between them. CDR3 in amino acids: CASSQMHSSNQPQHF. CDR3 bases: TGCGCCAGCAGCCAAATGCACAGTAGCAATCAGCCCCAGCATTTT.

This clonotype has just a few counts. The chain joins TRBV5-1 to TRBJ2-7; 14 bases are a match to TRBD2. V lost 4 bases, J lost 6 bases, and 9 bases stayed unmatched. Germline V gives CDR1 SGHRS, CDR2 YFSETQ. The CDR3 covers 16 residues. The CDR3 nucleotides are TGCGCCAGCAGCGAGGGGACTAGCGGGAGAACTAGCGAGCAGTACTTC. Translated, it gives CASSEGTSGRTSEQYF.

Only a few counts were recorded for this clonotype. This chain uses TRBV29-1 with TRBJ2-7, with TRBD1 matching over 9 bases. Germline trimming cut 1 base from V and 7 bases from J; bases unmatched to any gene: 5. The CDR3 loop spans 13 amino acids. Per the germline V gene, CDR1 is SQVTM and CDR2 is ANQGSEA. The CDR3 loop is CSVEVPTGGEQYF. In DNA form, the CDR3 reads TGCAGCGTTGAAGTCCCGACAGGGGGTGAGCAGTACTTC.

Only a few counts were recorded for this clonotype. The CDR3 protein is CASSLIRGDETQYF. For the CDR3, the DNA is TGTGCCAGCAGCTTGATTAGGGGAGACGAGACCCAGTACTTC. The gene calls are TRBV11-2 and TRBJ2-5; either TRBD1 or TRBD2 may fit D (5 bases each). Trimming took off 3 bases at V and 5 bases at J, with 13 bases between the two ends. The CDR3 runs 14 residues. Germline CDR1 SGHAT, CDR2 FQNNGV.

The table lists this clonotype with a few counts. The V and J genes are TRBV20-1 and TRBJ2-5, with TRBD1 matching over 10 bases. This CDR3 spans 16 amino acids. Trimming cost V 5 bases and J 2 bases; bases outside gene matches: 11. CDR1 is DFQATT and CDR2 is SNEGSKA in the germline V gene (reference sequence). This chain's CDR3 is CSAEIPGQGLQETQYF. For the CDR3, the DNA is TGCAGTGCTGAGATCCCGGGACAGGGGTTACAAGAGACCCAGTACTTC.